A selection of T cell receptor beta chains follows, all from one sample in a study of CD8 T cells in Susac syndrome. TCRdb re-called the immunoSEQ multiplex PCR reads with MiXCR, one entry per CDR3 protein. The data contain 150,000 to 200,000 distinct CDR3 sequences, around 94% of them singletons. Sequenced material: CD4+ T cells from PBMCs. The receptors derive from a human donor with Susac syndrome. Each CDR3 is given with its conserved first and last residue. D genes are given only for firm matches. The size of a clone is reported for some rows only, either as once, few or many, or as a class for expanded clones.

J: TRBJ2-2
size: few
V: TRBV24-1
D: -
DNA: TGTGCCACCAGTGACGTATGGACCGGGGAGCTGTTTTTT
CDR3: CATSDVWTGELFF

J: TRBJ1-2
size: -
V: TRBV14
D: -
DNA: TGTGCCAGCAGCCAAGCCGCAGGTTATGGCTACACCTTC
CDR3: CASSQAAGYGYTF

J: TRBJ1-1
size: -
V: TRBV7-9
D: -
DNA: TGTGCCAGCAGCGATGGGGGACAGAACACTGAAGCTTTCTTT
CDR3: CASSDGGQNTEAFF

J: TRBJ2-4
size: once
V: TRBV14
D: -
DNA: TGTGCCAGCAGCCAAGTTCGCGGGGCTATTCAGTACTTC
CDR3: CASSQVRGAIQYF

J: TRBJ1-1
size: once
V: TRBV28
D: -
DNA: TGTGCCAGCAGGGGATCTGGACAGGAAGCTTTCTTT
CDR3: CASRGSGQEAFF

J: TRBJ2-1
size: once
V: TRBV30
D: -
DNA: TGTGCCTGGAGTGGGGGACTGACCAGCTCCTACAATGAGCAGTTCTTC
CDR3: CAWSGGLTSSYNEQFF

J: TRBJ1-2
size: -
V: TRBV7-8
D: -
DNA: TGTGCCAGCAGCTTAGCGCGTGAGGGAAACTATGGCTACACCTTC
CDR3: CASSLAREGNYGYTF

J: TRBJ1-5
size: -
V: TRBV19
D: TRBD1
DNA: TGTGCCAGTGCCGAGACGGACAGGGACCAGCCCCAGCATTTT
CDR3: CASAETDRDQPQHF

J: TRBJ1-1
size: -
V: TRBV6-5
D: TRBD1
DNA: TGTGCCAGCAGTCCCAGGACAGGGGCGTGGACTGAAGCTTTCTTT
CDR3: CASSPRTGAWTEAFF

J: TRBJ2-3
size: -
V: TRBV15
D: TRBD1
DNA: TGTGCCACCAGCAGAAGACAGGGAAGCACAGATACGCAGTATTTT
CDR3: CATSRRQGSTDTQYF

J: TRBJ1-2
size: -
V: TRBV6-6
D: TRBD1
DNA: TGTGCCAGCAGTCCCGTGGACAGGGGTAATGGCTACACCTTC
CDR3: CASSPVDRGNGYTF

J: TRBJ1-4
size: -
V: TRBV28
D: TRBD1
DNA: TGTGCCAGCAGTTCACAGTCCGGGACAGTAGCTGCAACTAATGAAAAACTGTTTTTT
CDR3: CASSSQSGTVAATNEKLFF

J: TRBJ1-5
size: -
V: TRBV6-6
D: TRBD1
DNA: TGTGCCAGCAAACAGGGGACGGGCAATCAGCCCCAGCATTTT
CDR3: CASKQGTGNQPQHF

J: TRBJ2-7
size: -
V: TRBV7-2
D: TRBD1
DNA: TGTGCCAGCAGCTCCAGACAGGGTGCCTACGAGCAGTACTTC
CDR3: CASSSRQGAYEQYF

J: TRBJ2-1
size: -
V: TRBV20-1
D: -
DNA: TGCAGTGCTGTGTCACTCCGAAACAATGAGCAGTTCTTC
CDR3: CSAVSLRNNEQFF

J: TRBJ2-5
size: -
V: TRBV19
D: TRBD1
DNA: TGTGCCAGTAGCCTACAGGGGGCCCAAGGGACCCAGTACTTC
CDR3: CASSLQGAQGTQYF

J: TRBJ2-7
size: -
V: TRBV6-6
D: -
DNA: TGTGCCAGCAGTCATACGACTGGGGGAGTCCACGAGCAGTACTTC
CDR3: CASSHTTGGVHEQYF

J: TRBJ2-7
size: -
V: TRBV7-9
D: -
DNA: TGTGCCAGCAGCACCCCAGTCGGGGGGCAGTACTTC
CDR3: CASSTPVGGQYF

J: TRBJ2-5
size: once
V: TRBV12-3/TRBV12-4
D: TRBD2
DNA: TGTGCCAGCAGTTTAGGGGCCGGGACTAGCGAAGAGACCCAGTACTTC
CDR3: CASSLGAGTSEETQYF

J: TRBJ1-2
size: -
V: TRBV20-1
D: -
DNA: TGCAGTTCCTTTGTAGGTAGCTATGGCTACACCTTC
CDR3: CSSFVGSYGYTF

J: TRBJ2-1
size: -
V: TRBV20-1
D: TRBD2
DNA: TGCAGTGCTCCGGGACTAGCGGGGGGAGATGAGCAGTTCTTC
CDR3: CSAPGLAGGDEQFF

J: TRBJ1-1
size: -
V: TRBV12-3/TRBV12-4
D: -
DNA: TGTGCCAGCAGTCCCCGCGGGGGGCGAACTGAAGCTTTCTTT
CDR3: CASSPRGGRTEAFF

J: TRBJ1-1
size: -
V: TRBV4-1
D: TRBD1
DNA: TGCGCCAGCAGCCACATAACCACAGGGGACACTGAAGCTTTCTTT
CDR3: CASSHITTGDTEAFF

J: TRBJ2-7
size: -
V: TRBV3-1
D: TRBD1
DNA: TGTGCCAGCAGCCGCGACGGGACAGGGGGCACGGAGCAGTACTTC
CDR3: CASSRDGTGGTEQYF

J: TRBJ2-1
size: -
V: TRBV2
D: -
DNA: TGTGCCAGCAGTCTAGCTTATGAGCAGTTCTTC
CDR3: CASSLAYEQFF

J: TRBJ2-3
size: -
V: TRBV18
D: -
DNA: TGTGCCAGCTCACCACTACGCGGGATCACAGATACGCAGTATTTT
CDR3: CASSPLRGITDTQYF

J: TRBJ2-6
size: -
V: TRBV23-1
D: -
DNA: TGCGCCAGCAGTCTCCAGTTCTCTGGGGCCAACGTCCTGACTTTC
CDR3: CASSLQFSGANVLTF

J: TRBJ2-1
size: -
V: TRBV20-1
D: -
DNA: TGCAGTGCTAGAGTGGGGGAAACGGGCCCCCTTCGTGAGCAGTTCTTC
CDR3: CSARVGETGPLREQFF

J: TRBJ2-2
size: -
V: TRBV29-1
D: -
DNA: TGCAGCGGGGGGGATGGACTAACCGGGGAGCTGTTTTTT
CDR3: CSGGDGLTGELFF

J: TRBJ2-3
size: -
V: TRBV6-1
D: -
DNA: TGTGCCAGCACCCGCCACCGAGACACAGATACGCAGTATTTT
CDR3: CASTRHRDTDTQYF

J: TRBJ1-1
size: -
V: TRBV4-3
D: -
DNA: TGCGCCAGCAGCCAACTGACAGCTTCTGACACTGAAGCTTTCTTT
CDR3: CASSQLTASDTEAFF

J: TRBJ1-5
size: -
V: TRBV20-1
D: -
DNA: TGCAGTGCTAGAGGAGGGGAGGGTCAGCCCCAGCATTTT
CDR3: CSARGGEGQPQHF

J: TRBJ2-1
size: -
V: TRBV20-1
D: TRBD2
DNA: TGCAGTCCCCGAGGGGAACTAGCGGGCGAGCAGTTCTTC
CDR3: CSPRGELAGEQFF

J: TRBJ2-1
size: -
V: TRBV7-6
D: -
DNA: TGTGCCAGCAGCTCCCTTACTCGACACACACCCTACAATGAGCAGTTCTTC
CDR3: CASSSLTRHTPYNEQFF